This T cell receptor (beta chain) was sequenced in a study of long-term antiretroviral therapy in people with HIV (dated by TCRdb to between 2020 and 2023). For the wider study: The earliest samples were collected roughly a decade before the 2015 WHO recommendation for immediate ART, at a time when ART was usually postponed until CD4 counts fell. Whether ART initiation and durable HIV suppression were associated with changes in peripheral blood TRB repertoire composition and diversity was tested in a retrospective serial study. A total of 150 to 200 cryopreserved PBMC samples came from 30 adults with confirmed HIV infection and were collected serially over a mean of about six years (range 1-12). Among the 30 to 35 participants with HIV, eleven were female. No cross-contamination during QIAcube processing turned up in test extractions that ran a monoclonal T-cell line alongside 30 or so polyclonal samples. General conclusions and limits of the study: No data were available on ART adherence, viral resistance or therapy changes, limiting inferences about post-ART repertoire changes. Samples dated from the mid-2000s to the late 2010s, and the ART regimens used may be less effective than current ones. The repertoire was dominated across all time points by expanded TRB clones identified before ART initiation, although this dominance was seen to fluctuate and to decrease in many PLHIV after ART. Because PBMC availability was limited, only the TCR beta chain was sequenced, with no alpha chain pairing. Because cell numbers in pre-ART samples were limited, unsorted PBMC were profiled instead of sorted CD4+ and CD8+ T cells. ART initiation was associated with a significant increase in TRB diversity, but diversity stayed significantly below transplant donor controls even after long-term ART. CDR3 length ranges in HIV repertoires were narrower than in controls, and network structure suggested an antigen-experienced repertoire with only a slight naive shift after ART.

Sequencing of the TRB variable region was done with the immunoSEQ hsTCRB v3.0 assay at survey level resolution. TRB sequencing targeted a depth of about 40,000-55,000 T-cell genomes per sample. Pooled TRB libraries were sequenced on an Illumina MiSeq with a v3 150-cycle kit. In the authors' own workflow: Repertoire analysis ran in R within a reproducible Nextflow workflow covering QC, data transformation and analysis. LymphoSeq2, an R package for AIRR-Seq data exploration, was used to implement custom analyses. After excluding a few samples that yielded fewer than 5000 total TRB sequences, 190 or so HIV repertoires remained for analysis. Among the 188 retained HIV repertoires, about 57 were collected before ART initiation and fewer than 150 were collected after ART initiation. Each repertoire was downsampled to 5000 TRB nucleotide sequences, and summary statistics were averaged across 100 downsampling iterations. The analysis kept only TRB sequences whose CDR3 regions were at least seven amino acids long. Diversity was measured with a Shannon entropy-derived clonality score and the Gini coefficient. In the repertoire networks, any two of the top 5000 CDR3 amino acid sequences were connected whenever the two sequences differed by an edit distance of one. Antigen specificity groups and MHC restriction were predicted for TRB CDR3 amino acid sequences with GLIPH2. To flag known CMV, EBV, HIV or tissue antigen associations, CDR3 amino acid sequences were matched against VDJdb and McPAS-TCR. Pre-ART, post-ART and control groups were compared with Wilcoxon signed-rank tests and Holm-Bonferroni correction. TCRdb provides this immuneACCESS table in a form limited to in-frame rearrangements. Some clones are lacking; in checked studies, under half of them reflect an unresolved V gene, and why the rest are absent is not known. The V and J calls and clone size are taken from that table; D and trimming were inferred from the DNA. Across this sample there are 15,000 to 20,000 clones, with around 74% seen only once. About 6.8% of the sample is in the top ten clones.

With respect to this clone: The clone's antigen remains unknown. Qualities for individual bases were not recorded, and no much larger clone is one base off.

To be included, a participant needed at least one PBMC sample from before ART initiation plus at least two post-ART samples. Every participant with HIV received treatment in the United States of America. Before DNA extraction, cryopreserved samples containing about 1-10 million PBMC were thawed and washed. At the time of the earliest PBMC sample for each participant with HIV, ages ranged from about 20 to 55 years. Each participant contributed PBMC samples from 1-4 timepoints before ART initiation and 2-8 timepoints after ART initiation, with a median of 7 samples. Serial HIV viral load, CD4+ T-cell count, ART history and demographic data were obtained for every participant. Genomic DNA was extracted from unsorted PBMC with a Qiagen kit on a QIAcube, processed in batches of 12 samples. The receptor's source is a man younger than 35 with HIV. This specimen consisted of unsorted PBMCs, obtained at the start of antiretroviral therapy, before treatment.

The DNA reads TGCGCCAGCAGTCAAAGGCGGGCAGGGGGCACGTTAGGGGCCAACGTCCTGACTTTC. Translation gives CASSQRRAGGTLGANVLTF. The receptor chain draws on TRBV23-1 and TRBJ2-6, with 8 bases aligning to TRBD1. TRBV23-1 is known as an ORF, though its function is uncertain. The CDR3 goes from the cysteine to the phenylalanine over 19 residues. Left in the record is the CDR3 DNA by itself, 57 bases read in frame from the first base. Trimming leaves V shorter by 2 bases and J shorter by 4 bases, with the junction holding 13 bases beyond the gene matches.